The 30 T cell receptor beta chains given below trace back to one sample, sequenced in a study of cytomegalovirus exposure and HLA in healthy donors. Produced via immunoSEQ multiplex PCR; TCRdb's table is partial and in-frame only. The data contain around 200,000 clones, roughly 81% of them singletons. Input material: PBMCs. Every receptor here comes from a woman under 40 in good health and CMV-seronegative.

This clone appeared a few times. The rearrangement uses TRBV27 and TRBJ2-7; 8 bases are a match to TRBD2. Germline values: CDR1 MNHEY, CDR2 SMNVEV (reference sequence). The CDR3 runs to 15 residues. V gave up 4 bases and J gave up 0 bases; unmatched junction bases: 5. The CDR3: CASSSAGTSSYEQYF. The CDR3 coding sequence is TGTGCCAGCAGTTCCGCCGGGACTAGCTCCTACGAGCAGTACTTC.

This chain connects TRBV7-2 to TRBJ2-6, with D unclear. The germline CDR1 and CDR2 sequences are SGHTA and FQGNSA. Between the trimmed V and J ends, which lost 5 bases and 2 bases, there was a span of 7 bases. This CDR3 has 14 amino acids. The CDR3 loop is CASSLETGANVLTF. The DNA of the CDR3 is TGTGCCAGCAGCCTCGAGACTGGGGCCAACGTCCTGACTTTC. The full variable domain, in which reference TRBV7-2 and TRBJ2-6 provide the parts outside the CDR3, is GAGVSQSPSNKVTEKGKDVELRCDPISGHTALYWYRQSLGQGLEFLIYFQGNSAPDKSGLPSDRFSAERTGGSVSTLTIQRTQQEDSAVYLCASSLETGANVLTFGAGSRLTVL.

There are a few counts of this clone. The chain carries TRBV7-9 and TRBJ2-7, with TRBD2 matching over 9 bases. This CDR3 has 17 residues. Germline V CDR1 and CDR2: SEHNR, FQNEAQ (reference sequence). V lost 3 bases and J lost 0; bases outside the gene matches: 9. The CDR3 DNA follows: TGTGCCAGCAGCTTTTCAGCGGGAGGACCCAGCTCCTACGAGCAGTACTTC. Translated: CASSFSAGGPSSYEQYF.

The V gene is TRBV10-1, the J gene TRBJ2-1, with 9 bases aligning to TRBD2. The CDR3 contains 14 residues. V dropped 3 bases and J dropped 9; count of bases not matched to a gene: 6. Germline V gene data show CDR1 as WNHNN and CDR2 as SYGVQD (reference sequence). CDR3 sequence (DNA): TGCGCCAGCAGTGACGGCGGGAGGGCCCTTGAGCAGTTCTTC. Its protein product is CASSDGGRALEQFF.

This chain connects TRBV18 to TRBJ1-2; D is unclear. The germline CDR1 and CDR2 sequences are KGHSH and LQKENI. The CDR3 extends over 16 amino acids. V was cut by 3 bases and J by 0 bases, with 14 bases left in between. The CDR3 coding sequence is TGTGCCAGCTCACCGACCTCCGGGTGGGCTAACTATGGCTACACCTTC. As protein: CASSPTSGWANYGYTF.

The V gene is TRBV6-5, the J gene TRBJ2-7; D unclear. There are 13 residues in the CDR3. Germline V gene lookup returns CDR1 MNHEY and CDR2 SVGAGI. V shed 7 bases and J shed 2 bases, with 12 bases lying between them. CDR3 amino acids: CASTGLLTYEQYF. The CDR3 bases are TGTGCCAGCACAGGTTTGCTGACCTACGAGCAGTACTTC.

The chain recombines TRBV6-1 with TRBJ1-2, with 9 nucleotides matching TRBD1. This CDR3 comprises 13 residues. Germline trimming cut 6 bases from V and 8 bases from J; bases unmatched to any gene: 7. CDR1 is MNHNS and CDR2 is SASEGT in the germline V gene. CDR3 bases: TGTGCCAGCAGGAACAGGGGGCCGAGGGGCTACACCTTC. Translation: CASRNRGPRGYTF.

The chain links TRBV29-1 to TRBJ2-7, with D perhaps matching TRBD1 (6 bases). Looked up from germline, CDR1 is SQVTM and CDR2 is ANQGSEA. The CDR3 has 13 amino acids. Trimming shortened V by 6 bases and J by 0 bases, and 12 bases separated the two germline ends. The CDR3 spells CSVADRRSYEQYF. As DNA, the CDR3 is TGCAGCGTCGCCGACAGGCGCTCCTACGAGCAGTACTTC.

This chain links TRBV29-1 with TRBJ2-7, with 7 bases aligning to TRBD1. This CDR3 has 13 amino acids. Germline assignment: CDR1 SQVTM and CDR2 ANQGSEA. J gave up 4 bases and V 2 bases, and 5 bases lay outside the gene matches. In DNA, the CDR3 is TGCAGCGTTGAAAGGGACAGTGGTTACGAGCAGTACTTC. Residues: CSVERDSGYEQYF.

Only a few counts were recorded for this clone. This chain links TRBV30 with TRBJ1-6, with D perhaps TRBD1 (6 bases). The CDR3 spans 12 residues. The V and J ends lost 5 bases and 7 bases respectively, with 9 bases between them. Germline V lookup: CDR1 GTSNPN, CDR2 SVGIG (reference sequence). The DNA of the CDR3 is TGTGCCTGGGGCAGGGGAAATTCACCCCTCCACTTT. This translates into CAWGRGNSPLHF. The full variable domain, completed using reference TRBV30 and TRBJ1-6, is SQTIHQWPATLVQPVGSPLSLECTVEGTSNPNLYWYRQAAGRGLQLLFYSVGIGQISSEVPQNLSASRPQDRQFILSSKKLLLSDSGFYLCAWGRGNSPLHFGNGTRLTVT.

The rearrangement joins TRBV30 to TRBJ2-2, with 7 bases that match TRBD1. In germline, CDR1 is GTSNPN, CDR2 SVGIG (reference sequence). V trimming: 2 bases; J trimming: 0 bases; junction bases outside the gene matches: 3. The length of the CDR3 is 15 residues. Here the CDR3 DNA reads TGTGCCTGGAGTCTCACAGGGGCGAACACCGGGGAGCTGTTTTTT. It yields the protein CAWSLTGANTGELFF.

The V call is TRBV4-2, the J call TRBJ2-6; a weak D match, TRBD1 (6 bases). This CDR3 spans 17 amino acids. Looked up from germline, CDR1 is LGHNA and CDR2 is YNFKEQ. Trimming pared 4 bases from V and 2 bases from J, leaving 15 bases between. The CDR3 loop reads CASSPEGGWTGANVLTF. Written as DNA, the CDR3 is TGTGCCAGCAGCCCAGAAGGGGGTTGGACTGGGGCCAACGTCCTGACTTTC.

The chain has TRBV10-1 and TRBJ2-5; 13 nucleotides line up with TRBD2. The CDR3 is 15 residues long. V shed 4 bases and J 5 bases; nucleotides not matched to a gene: 4. Germline assignment: CDR1 WNHNN and CDR2 SYGVQD (reference sequence). In DNA form, the CDR3 reads TGCGCCAGCAGTGGGACTAGCGGGAGACGTGAGACCCAGTACTTC. This gives the protein CASSGTSGRRETQYF.

This rearrangement joins TRBV18 to TRBJ2-5; 7 nucleotides match TRBD2. The CDR3 loop spans 16 amino acids. V shed 5 bases and J 4 bases; nucleotides not matched to a gene: 13. Per the germline V gene, CDR1 is KGHSH and CDR2 is LQKENI. The CDR3 coding sequence is TGTGCCAGCTCAGTAGGACTAGTATTGAATGGAGAGACCCAGTACTTC. Protein product: CASSVGLVLNGETQYF.

Only a few counts were recorded for this clone. The V gene is TRBV30, the J gene TRBJ1-5; D is unclear. CDR1 is GTSNPN, CDR2 SVGIG, per germline (reference sequence). The V and J ends lost 0 bases and 3 bases respectively, with 6 bases between them. This CDR3 is built from 13 residues. The chain's CDR3 is CAWSVDNNQPQHF. CDR3 bases: TGTGCCTGGAGTGTTGACAACAATCAGCCCCAGCATTTT. The full variable domain, rest sourced from reference TRBV30 and TRBJ1-5, is SQTIHQWPATLVQPVGSPLSLECTVEGTSNPNLYWYRQAAGRGLQLLFYSVGIGQISSEVPQNLSASRPQDRQFILSSKKLLLSDSGFYLCAWSVDNNQPQHFGDGTRLSIL.

This chain links TRBV2 with TRBJ1-4; TRBD1 aligns across 9 bases. Germline CDR1 is SNHLY and CDR2 is FYNNEI. Trimming at V came to 8 bases and at J to 6 bases, leaving 10 bases not matched to a gene. The CDR3 totals 15 residues. The CDR3 protein is CASWSEGQGYEKLFF. CDR3 DNA sequence: TGTGCCAGCTGGTCTGAGGGACAGGGTTATGAAAAACTGTTTTTT. Full variable domain (remainder filled in from reference TRBV2 and TRBJ1-4): EPEVTQTPSHQVTQMGQEVILRCVPISNHLYFYWYRQILGQKVEFLVSFYNNEISEKSEIFDDQFSVERPDGSNFTLKIRSTKLEDSAMYFCASWSEGQGYEKLFFGSGTQLSVL.

The V call is TRBV4-1, the J call TRBJ1-3; no clear D. CDR1 is MGHRA and CDR2 is YSYEKL in the germline V gene. The CDR3 runs 17 residues. V was pared by 0 bases and J by 0 bases, with 12 bases between. CDR3 nucleotide sequence: TGCGCCAGCAGCCAAGATCGGGGTACTAACTCTGGAAACACCATATATTTT. Amino acids: CASSQDRGTNSGNTIYF.

V is TRBV29-1 and J is TRBJ2-1; TRBD1 aligns across 7 bases. V was pared by 6 bases and J by 7 bases, with 9 bases of the junction left unmatched. CDR1 is SQVTM and CDR2 is ANQGSEA in the germline V gene. This CDR3 region has 13 residues. CDR3 nucleotide sequence: TGCAGCGTAAACAGGGGAGTTGGGAATGAGCAGTTCTTC. Its protein is CSVNRGVGNEQFF.

The genes are TRBV6-1 and TRBJ1-1; D gene uncertain. CDR1 and CDR2 from the germline V gene are MNHNS and SASEGT. Deletions cut 2 bases from V and 2 bases from J, with 9 bases between. The CDR3 sequence is 14 residues long. The CDR3 sequence is CASSEFGGNTEAFF. DNA for the CDR3: TGTGCCAGCAGTGAATTTGGAGGTAACACTGAAGCTTTCTTT.

The chain carries TRBV7-9 and TRBJ2-7; 7 bases agree with TRBD1. Germline V gene data show CDR1 as SEHNR and CDR2 as FQNEAQ (reference sequence). This CDR3 has 12 residues. With 4 bases clipped from V and 4 bases from J, the junction kept 1 base outside the gene matches. The DNA for the CDR3 is TGTGCCAGCAGCTCGGGACAGTACGAGCAGTACTTC. Protein sequence: CASSSGQYEQYF.

J is TRBJ1-1 and V is TRBV29-1; possibly TRBD1 for D (5 bases). The germline CDR1 and CDR2 sequences are SQVTM and ANQGSEA. With 6 bases removed from V and 4 bases from J, the gap between germline ends came to 9 bases. The CDR3 covers 11 residues. CDR3 amino acids: CSVYRPTEAFF. The CDR3 nucleotides read TGCAGCGTGTACAGGCCCACTGAAGCTTTCTTT.

This chain joins TRBV2 and TRBJ2-6; D perhaps matches TRBD1 (7 bases). The CDR3 is made up of 17 amino acids. V was clipped by 4 bases and J by 4 bases, with 17 bases between them. Germline V CDR1 and CDR2: SNHLY, FYNNEI. The CDR3 DNA reads TGTGCCAGCAGTGCGCGGGACAGCGCCCAAGGGGCCAACGTCCTGACTTTC. It translates to CASSARDSAQGANVLTF.

The CDR3: CASSYGTLYTGELFF. The CDR3 DNA reads as TGTGCCAGCAGCTACGGGACATTATACACCGGGGAGCTGTTTTTT. This chain uses TRBV11-3 with TRBJ2-2, with D possibly being TRBD1 (6 bases). V lost 4 bases, J lost 3 bases, and 12 bases lay in between. CDR1 is SGHNT, CDR2 YENEEA, per germline. CDR3 size: 15 residues.

This chain uses TRBV28 with TRBJ2-7, with 7 bases aligning to TRBD1. The CDR3 covers 15 residues. The ends lost 5 bases at V and 4 bases at J; junction bases unmatched: 11. Germline-derived CDR1 and CDR2 are MDHEN and SYDVKM. The CDR3 sequence: CASSPQGSLPYEQYF. The CDR3 DNA reads TGTGCCAGCAGTCCACAGGGGTCGCTTCCTTACGAGCAGTACTTC.

The chain combines TRBV27 with TRBJ1-4; D not certain. The CDR3 is 13 residues long. CDR1 MNHEY and CDR2 SMNVEV come from the germline V gene (reference sequence). The ends were cut back, 6 bases at V and 5 bases at J, with 10 bases in the middle. CDR3 amino acids: CASSWRRNEKLFF. The CDR3 DNA sequence: TGTGCCAGCAGCTGGAGGAGGAATGAAAAACTGTTTTTT.

This sequence joins TRBV6-1 and TRBJ2-7, with 8 bases lining up with TRBD1. The length of the CDR3 is 12 residues. Per the germline V gene, CDR1 is MNHNS and CDR2 is SASEGT. V lost 10 bases, J lost 1 base, and 3 bases stayed unmatched. CDR3 coding DNA: TGTGCCAACGGACAGGGATCCTACGAGCAGTACTTC. Translating it yields CANGQGSYEQYF.

V usage is TRBV4-1 and J usage is TRBJ2-7; 13 bases agree with TRBD2. This CDR3 spans 14 amino acids. Trimming took 3 bases from V and 8 from J; bases not matched to a gene: 4. Germline assignment: CDR1 MGHRA and CDR2 YSYEKL. The CDR3 nucleotides read TGCGCCAGCAGCCAGGGGGGGACTAGCGGGAAGCAGTACTTC. This translates into CASSQGGTSGKQYF.

The chain links TRBV28 to TRBJ2-5; 12 bases are a match to TRBD2. CDR3 length: 14 amino acids. The V segment lost 6 bases and the J segment 5 bases; nucleotides outside the gene matches: 4. CDR1 MDHEN and CDR2 SYDVKM come from the germline V gene. Here the CDR3 reads CASSILAGGETQYF. Written as DNA, the CDR3 is TGTGCCAGCAGCATTCTAGCGGGGGGGGAGACCCAGTACTTC.

This chain links TRBV19 with TRBJ2-1; D gene unclear. The CDR3 is 13 amino acids. The ends were cut back, 7 bases at V and 6 bases at J, with 13 bases in the middle. Germline CDR1 LNHDA, CDR2 SQIVND (reference sequence). In DNA form, the CDR3 reads TGTGCCAGTACCCCGGGTCTCCTCAATGAGCAGTTCTTC. It specifies CASTPGLLNEQFF.

CDR3 residues: CASSPQQGSNEKLFF. The CDR3 bases are TGTGCCAGCAGCCCCCAACAGGGGTCTAATGAAAAACTGTTTTTT. V is TRBV7-9 and J is TRBJ1-4; 7 nucleotides agree with TRBD1. Trimming cost V 5 bases and J 3 bases; bases outside gene matches: 6. The CDR3 covers 15 residues. Germline values: CDR1 SEHNR, CDR2 FQNEAQ (reference sequence).